This T cell receptor (beta chain) was observed in a study of blood T cell repertoires in COVID-19. For the study at large: COVID-19 samples collected from the United States, Italy and Spain covered acute and convalescent phases. The cDNA or gDNA used as material had been derived from T cells, B-cell-depleted T cells, or PBMCs.

V shed 0 bases and J shed 1 base, with 4 bases lying between them. CDR1 and CDR2 (germline): SGDLS, YYNGEE. The CDR3 sequence is 13 residues long. As processed by the authors: Reference gene primers were amplified, and this amplification served to estimate nucleated cell counts. Some clones are missing from TCRdb's copy, which holds only in-frame ones; the method was immunoSEQ multiplex PCR. That table is the source of V, J and clone size, and D and trimming were worked out from the DNA. The sample holds around 150,000 clones, about 84% seen once. The clonotype originates from a human donor in a cohort sampled during active COVID-19. The specimen sequenced was peripheral blood. The chain employs TRBV9 and TRBJ1-1; no firm D call. The CDR3 sequence: CASSVAENTEAFF. The DNA of the CDR3 is TGTGCCAGCAGCGTAGCAGAGAACACTGAAGCTTTCTTT.